This is a list of T cell receptor beta chains from one sample in a study of control samples from healthy donors and cancer patients. Some clones are missing from TCRdb's copy, which holds only in-frame ones; the method was immunoSEQ multiplex PCR. This sample has 150,000 to 200,000 clones; 94% occur once, and the top ten carry over 6.5%. Sequences were obtained from blood. The receptors originated from a woman aged 35 to 49 in good health. Both conserved end residues are part of each CDR3. D genes are given only for firm matches. Only some rows state a clone size, as once, few, many or a class for expanded clones.

TGTGCCGTTAGTTCGACTGGAAACACCATATATTTT	CAVSSTGNTIYF	NA	TRBJ1-3	TRBV6-5	NA
TGTGCCAGTAGTATGGTTCGGTCCGAAGCTTTCTTT	CASSMVRSEAFF	NA	TRBJ1-1	TRBV19	NA
TGTGCCACCAGCAGAGACGGGGCGGGAGCCAACTACGAGCAGTACTTC	CATSRDGAGANYEQYF	TRBD2	TRBJ2-7	TRBV15	NA
TGTGCCAGTAGTATAGCAGACGTCGGCATCCAAGAGACCCAGTACTTC	CASSIADVGIQETQYF	NA	TRBJ2-5	TRBV19	NA
TGTGCCAGCAGTACCCATGGACAGGGTCATCGGGGCTACACCTTC	CASSTHGQGHRGYTF	TRBD1	TRBJ1-2	TRBV2	NA
TGTGCCAGTAGTATAGGGGACGGTTCCAATCAGCCCCAGCATTTT	CASSIGDGSNQPQHF	NA	TRBJ1-5	TRBV19	NA
TGTGCCAGCAGTCCCACAGGGGACATCTATGGCTACACCTTC	CASSPTGDIYGYTF	TRBD1	TRBJ1-2	TRBV6-6	NA
TGTGCCAGCAGCCCCAGGACGGCCGGGGAAAAACTGTTTTTT	CASSPRTAGEKLFF	NA	TRBJ1-4	TRBV5-5	NA
TGTGCCAGCAGTGATTTAGCGGGTTGGGATCAGCCCCAGCATTTT	CASSDLAGWDQPQHF	NA	TRBJ1-5	TRBV2	NA
TGTGCCAGCAGTTACCCCAGACAGGGGGGCTATGGCTACACCTTC	CASSYPRQGGYGYTF	TRBD1	TRBJ1-2	TRBV6-6	NA
TGTGCCAGTACCCCCGTCGGGCCCTTCAATCAGCCCCAGCATTTT	CASTPVGPFNQPQHF	NA	TRBJ1-5	TRBV19	NA
TGTGCCAGCAGCGTAGCCCCAGCCGGGGCGACCTACGAGCAGTACTTC	CASSVAPAGATYEQYF	NA	TRBJ2-7	TRBV9	NA
TGTGCCAGCAGCTTCCGCTCTGGGGCCAACGTCCTGACTTTC	CASSFRSGANVLTF	NA	TRBJ2-6	TRBV5-8	NA
TGTGCCATCTCTTCAGTCGGGGGGTTGGGCAATCAGCCCCAGCATTTT	CAISSVGGLGNQPQHF	NA	TRBJ1-5	TRBV10-3	once
TGTGCCAGCAGTTTAGGGAATCAGCCCCAGCATTTT	CASSLGNQPQHF	NA	TRBJ1-5	TRBV12-3/TRBV12-4	few
TGTGCCAGCAGCCCGGGGGGGAGACAGGTAGCCTACGAGCAGTACTTC	CASSPGGRQVAYEQYF	TRBD2	TRBJ2-7	TRBV9	NA
TGTGCCAGCCCTCGGGACAGGGCACCCGGGGAGCTGTTTTTT	CASPRDRAPGELFF	TRBD1	TRBJ2-2	TRBV7-9	NA
TGCGCCAGCAGCCACGCAGGGATCTCGAACACTGAAGCTTTCTTT	CASSHAGISNTEAFF	NA	TRBJ1-1	TRBV4-3	once
TGTGCCAGTAGTAGCCGGGACATTTACTACGAGCAGTACTTC	CASSSRDIYYEQYF	NA	TRBJ2-7	TRBV19	NA
TGTGCCACCCTTCGGGGGTTAGGCACTGAAGCTTTCTTT	CATLRGLGTEAFF	NA	TRBJ1-1	TRBV6-5	NA
TGTGCCTGGAGGGACATCACTGAAGCTTTCTTT	CAWRDITEAFF	NA	TRBJ1-1	TRBV30	NA
TGTGCCAGCAGTGACTTGGGAGTCACCACAGATACGCAGTATTTT	CASSDLGVTTDTQYF	NA	TRBJ2-3	TRBV2	few
TGTGCCAGCAGCCGGTCTGGAAACACCATATATTTT	CASSRSGNTIYF	NA	TRBJ1-3	TRBV14	NA
TGTGCCAGCAGGAGGGTGCGAGGAAACACCATATATTTT	CASRRVRGNTIYF	NA	TRBJ1-3	TRBV12-3/TRBV12-4	NA
TGTGCCAGCAGCGCCGGACAGGCCTCCTACGAGCAGTACTTC	CASSAGQASYEQYF	TRBD1	TRBJ2-7	TRBV9	NA
TGCAGCGTTTCCAGGGATAGCAATCAGCCCCAGCATTTT	CSVSRDSNQPQHF	NA	TRBJ1-5	TRBV29-1	once
TGTGCCAGCAGGATCGGGACAGGGGGCCATGGCTACACCTTC	CASRIGTGGHGYTF	TRBD1	TRBJ1-2	TRBV27	NA
TGTGCCAGCGAAAGGGCGGGGACAGCCATCAATGAGCAGTTCTTC	CASERAGTAINEQFF	NA	TRBJ2-1	TRBV6-5	NA
TGTGCCAGCAGCTTAGGGAGGACTAGCGGGGCCTCCGAGCAGTACTTC	CASSLGRTSGASEQYF	TRBD2	TRBJ2-7	TRBV7-8	few
TGTGCCAGCAGCCAGAGGACCCGGACAGAGAACACTGAAGCTTTCTTT	CASSQRTRTENTEAFF	NA	TRBJ1-1	TRBV3-1/TRBV3-2	NA
TGTGCCAGCAGTCGAGCCTCAGGGGGAACCTACGAGCAGTACTTC	CASSRASGGTYEQYF	TRBD1	TRBJ2-7	TRBV6-5	NA
TGTGCCAGTAGTGGCACAGGGGGCCAGCCCCAGCATTTT	CASSGTGGQPQHF	TRBD1	TRBJ1-5	TRBV19	NA
TGCGCCAGCAGCCTGACTAGCGGGAGTGTCTCTTACGAGCAGTACTTC	CASSLTSGSVSYEQYF	TRBD2	TRBJ2-7	TRBV5-1	NA
TGTGCCAGCAGTGAAGGACAGGGGGACGAACCCCAGCATTTT	CASSEGQGDEPQHF	TRBD1	TRBJ1-5	TRBV25-1	NA
TGTGCCAGCAGCTTCCCCCTGACCTTCCCCCTTGTGTACTTC	CASSFPLTFPLVYF	NA	TRBJ2-4	TRBV11-2	once
TGTGCCAGCAGCTTGGAGTGGCGGGCTGGGACCCAGTACTTC	CASSLEWRAGTQYF	NA	TRBJ2-5	TRBV5-4	NA
TGTGCCAGCAGCTTAACGGGCTCTGGGATACAAGAGACCCAGTACTTC	CASSLTGSGIQETQYF	NA	TRBJ2-5	TRBV7-3	NA
TGTGCCAAACACGAGCTGGGGGAGCAGTACTTC	CAKHELGEQYF	NA	TRBJ2-7	TRBV2	few
TGTGCCAGCAGCCCCCGAATGGACAGGCGAATGAACACTGAAGCTTTCTTT	CASSPRMDRRMNTEAFF	TRBD1	TRBJ1-1	TRBV9	NA
TGTGCCAGCAGCTTAGATCTGGGGGGAGTAAACTATGGCTACACCTTC	CASSLDLGGVNYGYTF	NA	TRBJ1-2	TRBV11-2	NA
TGTGCCAGCAGCCAGAGTTGGGGACGAAACACTGAAGCTTTCTTT	CASSQSWGRNTEAFF	NA	TRBJ1-1	TRBV3-1/TRBV3-2	NA
TGTGCCAGCAGCATTTTTCGGGGAGCTGAAGCTTTCTTT	CASSIFRGAEAFF	NA	TRBJ1-1	TRBV7-3	NA
TGTGCCAGCAGCCCTAGTGTGACCCGTAGGACTGAAGCTTTCTTT	CASSPSVTRRTEAFF	NA	TRBJ1-1	TRBV7-2	few
TGTGCCAGTAGCTTGGGGGCCGGGGAGCTGTTTTTT	CASSLGAGELFF	NA	TRBJ2-2	TRBV19	once
TGTGCCAGCAGCGTTAGACAGGAGACTAATGAAAAACTGTTTTTT	CASSVRQETNEKLFF	NA	TRBJ1-4	TRBV7-9	NA
TGTGCCAGCATGGGGGCGCGAGGCTATGGCTACACCTTC	CASMGARGYGYTF	NA	TRBJ1-2	TRBV3-1/TRBV3-2	NA
TGTGCCAGCAGCCAAGATTTTCGGCGGATGGCTAATGAAAAACTGTTTTTT	CASSQDFRRMANEKLFF	NA	TRBJ1-4	TRBV4-2	NA
TGCGCCAGCAGCCAAGATCTCCCTAGCGGGACGGTTCAACACCAAAATGAGCAGTTCTTC	CASSQDLPSGTVQHQNEQFF	TRBD2	TRBJ2-1	TRBV4-3	NA